Below, 31 T cell receptor beta chains from the same sample are listed, as sequenced in a study of T cell responses to AZD1222 COVID-19 vaccine. The data were produced by immunoSEQ multiplex PCR, yet TCRdb's version contains in-frame clones alone and is incomplete. The repertoire has some 150,000 clones, roughly 91% of them found once; the top ten carry 1.5% to 2%. Sequenced here: peripheral blood, sampled on day 0 of AZD1222 vaccination. The source is an adult in good health.

V gene TRBV7-2 combines with J gene TRBJ1-1; a weak D match, TRBD1 (5 bases). In germline, CDR1 is SGHTA, CDR2 FQGNSA. The CDR3 sequence is 16 residues long. V was trimmed by 0 bases and J by 4 bases, leaving 15 bases between them. As DNA, the CDR3 is TGTGCCAGCAGCTTAGCCGGGACGGGGATCGGCACTGAAGCTTTCTTT. Protein: CASSLAGTGIGTEAFF.

The chain couples TRBV2 to TRBJ1-2, with 7 positions matching TRBD1. The CDR3 length is 13 residues. Germline V gene data show CDR1 as SNHLY and CDR2 as FYNNEI. Losses at the gene ends were 5 bases for V and 8 bases for J; bases not matched to a gene: 8. The DNA for the CDR3 is TGTGCCAGCAGTCAAGGGACAGATTTCGGCTACACCTTC. Its protein is CASSQGTDFGYTF.

The gene calls are TRBV24-1 and TRBJ2-7; 7 positions match TRBD1. The germline V gene has CDR1 KGHDR and CDR2 SFDVKD. This CDR3 is built from 16 residues. The J segment lost 9 bases and the V segment lost 8 bases, leaving 21 bases of the junction unmatched. CDR3 region: CATIITPGTEANWQYF. The CDR3 bases are TGTGCCACCATAATAACGCCCGGGACAGAGGCCAACTGGCAGTACTTC.

The chain couples TRBV11-2 to TRBJ1-1; D gene unclear. This CDR3 is 16 amino acids long. Between the trimmed V and J ends, which lost 5 bases and 0 bases, there was a span of 16 bases. Germline lookup yields CDR1 SGHAT and CDR2 FQNNGV. The CDR3 protein is CASSLRIPVMNTEAFF. The CDR3 bases are TGTGCCAGCAGCCTAAGGATTCCGGTCATGAACACTGAAGCTTTCTTT.

This rearrangement joins TRBV24-1 to TRBJ1-5; D perhaps matches TRBD1 (5 bases). In germline, CDR1 is KGHDR, CDR2 SFDVKD. This CDR3 comprises 17 residues. V lost 0 bases and J 2 bases, leaving 13 bases between the germline ends. CDR3 region: CATSDLQAGKGNQPQHF. The CDR3 DNA sequence: TGTGCCACCAGTGATTTGCAGGCAGGGAAGGGCAATCAGCCCCAGCATTTT.

This clone is a singleton in its sample. The chain employs TRBV18 and TRBJ2-3; 7 bases fit TRBD1. The CDR3 consists of 16 residues. V lost 2 bases to trimming and J lost 1 base; unmatched junction nucleotides: 6. Germline loops: CDR1 KGHSH, CDR2 LQKENI. The CDR3 loop is CASSPGRTGRTDTQYF. CDR3 DNA sequence: TGTGCCAGCTCACCAGGAAGGACAGGCCGCACAGATACGCAGTATTTT.

V usage is TRBV10-3 and J usage is TRBJ2-3, with 13 bases identical to TRBD2. The CDR3 spans 17 residues. Germline V gene lookup returns CDR1 ENHRY and CDR2 SYGVKD. V lost 2 bases, J lost 2 bases, and 4 bases stayed unmatched. The CDR3 DNA reads as TGTGCCATCAGTGAGGGGACTAGCGGGACCCCCACAGATACGCAGTATTTT. Protein sequence: CAISEGTSGTPTDTQYF.

The CDR3 spells CASSSGTGGTGELFF. For the CDR3, the DNA is TGTGCCAGCTCGTCCGGGACAGGTGGCACCGGGGAGCTGTTTTTT. V is TRBV18 and J is TRBJ2-2; TRBD1 matches 8 bases. V gave up 6 bases and J gave up 4 bases; unmatched junction bases: 7. The CDR3 contains 15 residues. Looked up from germline, CDR1 is KGHSH and CDR2 is LQKENI.

The V and J genes are TRBV7-9 and TRBJ2-5; D might be TRBD1 or TRBD2, each matching 7 bases. V gave up 2 bases and J gave up 4 bases, with 14 bases separating them. Germline V lookup: CDR1 SEHNR, CDR2 FQNEAQ (reference sequence). CDR3 length equals 15 residues. CDR3 in amino acids: CASSLSPGGGETQYF. In DNA, the CDR3 is TGTGCCAGCAGCTTATCGCCAGGGGGGGGAGAGACCCAGTACTTC.

The chain uses TRBV27 and TRBJ2-1, with D possibly TRBD2 on 5 matching bases. CDR1 and CDR2 (germline): MNHEY, SMNVEV (reference sequence). Trimming shortened V by 5 bases and J by 0 bases, and 11 bases separated the two germline ends. The CDR3 runs 15 residues. The CDR3 bases are TGTGCCAGCAGTCCCCTGGGGAGCTCCTACAATGAGCAGTTCTTC. This translates into CASSPLGSSYNEQFF.

V usage is TRBV2 and J usage is TRBJ1-2; D not certain. Germline assignment: CDR1 SNHLY and CDR2 FYNNEI. CDR3 length: 14 residues. The V end lost 1 base, the J end lost 2 bases, and 8 bases lay between the germline ends. CDR3 amino acids: CASSEGGGNYGYTF. CDR3 nucleotide sequence: TGTGCCAGCAGTGAAGGAGGCGGGAACTATGGCTACACCTTC.

The chain couples TRBV19 to TRBJ2-3; possible D gene TRBD2, 5 bases. Trimming left V 6 bases short and J 2 bases short, with 9 bases between. The length of the CDR3 is 13 residues. Germline values: CDR1 LNHDA, CDR2 SQIVND (reference sequence). The DNA of the CDR3 is TGTGCCAGTAGCACGGGGTTCACAGATACGCAGTATTTT. Translating gives CASSTGFTDTQYF.

This chain uses TRBV9 with TRBJ1-5, with D perhaps matching TRBD1 (5 bases). CDR1 and CDR2 (germline): SGDLS, YYNGEE. V lost 0 bases, J lost 6 bases, and 13 bases lay in between. The CDR3 is 15 amino acids. The CDR3 region is CASSVGGGSGQPQHF. The CDR3 DNA is TGTGCCAGCAGCGTAGGTGGGGGATCCGGTCAGCCCCAGCATTTT.

This chain uses TRBV10-3 with TRBJ2-2; TRBD1 agrees at 7 bases. Per the germline V gene, CDR1 is ENHRY and CDR2 is SYGVKD. This CDR3 comprises 15 residues. V shed 6 bases, J shed 2 bases, and the junction held 6 bases outside the gene matches. The CDR3 sequence: CAIRPRDSNTGELFF. In DNA, the CDR3 is TGTGCCATCAGGCCCCGGGACAGTAACACCGGGGAGCTGTTTTTT.

This clone occurred a few times. The CDR3 is CASSYGGINTGELFF. The CDR3 DNA reads TGTGCCAGCAGTTACGGGGGGATTAACACCGGGGAGCTGTTTTTT. The chain combines TRBV6-5 with TRBJ2-2, with TRBD2 as a possible D gene (6 bases). The CDR3 contains 15 residues. Germline V lookup: CDR1 MNHEY, CDR2 SVGAGI. Trimming took off 2 bases at V and 2 bases at J, with 9 bases between the two ends.

The rearrangement joins TRBV11-2 to TRBJ2-3, with D maybe TRBD2 (5 bases). There are 12 residues in the CDR3. V was pared by 7 bases and J by 6 bases, with 11 bases between. Germline V gene sequence: CDR1 SGHAT, CDR2 FQNNGV. DNA for the CDR3: TGTGCCAGCACAGAACTAGAGGATACGCAGTATTTT. As protein: CASTELEDTQYF.

The V and J genes are TRBV20-1 and TRBJ2-5; D gene unclear. The CDR3 has 10 residues. V lost 6 bases to trimming and J lost 2 bases, with 4 bases between them. CDR1 is DFQATT, CDR2 SNEGSKA, per germline (reference sequence). The DNA of the CDR3 is TGCAGTGCCATTCAAGAGACCCAGTACTTC. Translated, it gives CSAIQETQYF.

V gene TRBV18 combines with J gene TRBJ2-7, with 8 bases fitting TRBD1. Germline V gives CDR1 KGHSH, CDR2 LQKENI. The CDR3 has 16 amino acids. Trimming removed 2 bases from V and 3 bases from J; junction bases left unmatched: 9. In DNA, the CDR3 is TGTGCCAGCTCACCATCAGAAGGACAGGGATACTACGAGCAGTACTTC. Protein: CASSPSEGQGYYEQYF.

This clone was seen once. The J gene is TRBJ1-2, the V gene TRBV5-1; no definite D call. In germline, CDR1 is SGHRS, CDR2 YFSETQ. Trimming took 3 bases from V and 8 from J, leaving 11 bases between them. The CDR3 loop spans 12 amino acids. CDR3 residues: CASSSGSGGYTF. Written as DNA, the CDR3 is TGCGCCAGCAGCTCGGGGTCGGGCGGCTACACCTTC.

This chain links TRBV9 with TRBJ1-2; 7 bases are shared with TRBD1. The J segment lost 4 bases and the V segment lost 0 bases, leaving 6 bases of the junction unmatched. CDR1 is SGDLS and CDR2 is YYNGEE in the germline V gene. The CDR3 totals 15 residues. The CDR3 loop reads CASSVGGQTSYGYTF. DNA for the CDR3: TGTGCCAGCAGCGTAGGGGGACAGACAAGCTATGGCTACACCTTC. Combining the CDR3 with reference TRBV9 and TRBJ1-2 gives the whole variable domain DSGVTQTPKHLITATGQRVTLRCSPRSGDLSVYWYQQSLDQGLQFLIQYYNGEERAKGNILERFSAQQFPDLHSELNLSSLELGDSALYFCASSVGGQTSYGYTFGSGTRLTVV.

V is TRBV2 and J is TRBJ1-6; perhaps TRBD1 as D (6 bases). Trimming removed 7 bases at V and 10 bases at J, with 17 bases between. The CDR3 consists of 14 residues. Germline V gene data show CDR1 as SNHLY and CDR2 as FYNNEI. The CDR3 coding sequence is TGTGCCAGCACCGCGGACAGCGAATGGTCACCCCTCCACTTT. Its translation is CASTADSEWSPLHF.

This clone was found a few times. The chain couples TRBV6-5 to TRBJ1-3; D not resolved. Trimming left V 6 bases short and J 3 bases short, with 6 bases between. Germline values: CDR1 MNHEY, CDR2 SVGAGI. The CDR3 has 12 amino acids. The CDR3 sequence: CASSPVGNTIYF. In nucleotides, the CDR3 is TGTGCCAGCAGCCCGGTTGGAAACACCATATATTTT.

This clone was detected a few times. The gene calls are TRBV7-3 and TRBJ1-6, with unresolved D. The V end lost 1 base, the J end lost 5 bases, and 6 bases lay between the germline ends. The CDR3 has 14 amino acids. CDR1 is SGHTA, CDR2 FQGTGA, per germline. The CDR3 DNA reads TGTGCCAGCAGCTTAATCGGGAATAATTCACCCCTCCACTTT. Residues: CASSLIGNNSPLHF.

The chain is built from TRBV6-1 and TRBJ1-5; no clear D gene. The CDR3 consists of 13 residues. V was trimmed by 3 bases and J by 4 bases, leaving 7 bases between them. CDR1 and CDR2 from the germline V gene are MNHNS and SASEGT. Here the CDR3 DNA reads TGTGCCAGCAGTGAGACCAGAAATCAGCCCCAGCATTTT. This translates into CASSETRNQPQHF.

The V gene is TRBV5-6, the J gene TRBJ1-6; D possibly corresponds to TRBD1 (5 bases). In germline, CDR1 is SGHDT, CDR2 YYEEEE. This CDR3 region has 16 residues. The V end lost 2 bases, the J end lost 6 bases, and 15 bases lay between the germline ends. The CDR3 nucleotides read TGTGCCAGCAGCTTTGGGCCAGGGACGGGTAATTCACCCCTCCACTTT. It translates to CASSFGPGTGNSPLHF.

About this clone itself: Within the sample, other DNA sequences also encode this same CDR3. The chain uses TRBV19 and TRBJ1-5; possibly TRBD1 for D (5 bases). V lost 3 bases and J lost 2, with 11 bases in between. Germline V gene data show CDR1 as LNHDA and CDR2 as SQIVND (reference sequence). CDR3 size: 15 residues. CDR3 nucleotides: TGTGCCAGTAGTATTGGAGGGGTCGGCAATCAGCCCCAGCATTTT. It is translated as CASSIGGVGNQPQHF.

This chain connects TRBV11-2 to TRBJ2-1; 8 bases align to TRBD1. V dropped 5 bases and J dropped 15; count of bases not matched to a gene: 6. CDR3 length: 11 amino acids. Germline V gives CDR1 SGHAT, CDR2 FQNNGV. CDR3 sequence: CASSLTGGPFF. The CDR3 nucleotides read TGTGCCAGCAGCCTAACAGGGGGACCGTTCTTC.

CDR3 sequence (DNA): TGTGCCAGCAGCATCCGGGACAGGGGCGGGGAGACCCAGTACTTC. This gives the protein CASSIRDRGGETQYF. V usage is TRBV9 and J usage is TRBJ2-5, with TRBD1 identical over 10 bases. After removal of 4 bases from V and 5 bases from J, the junction contained 8 bases not matched to a gene. The CDR3 extends over 15 amino acids. Germline CDR1 reads SGDLS; CDR2 reads YYNGEE.

The chain uses TRBV28 and TRBJ1-1; D ambiguous. Trimming removed 3 bases from V and 7 bases from J, with 9 bases in between. The CDR3 has 12 residues. CDR1 and CDR2 from the germline V gene are MDHEN and SYDVKM. CDR3 sequence reads: CASSLRQIEAFF. The CDR3 DNA reads as TGTGCCAGCAGTTTGCGGCAGATTGAAGCTTTCTTT.

This clone was seen a single time. This rearrangement joins TRBV20-1 to TRBJ1-1; no clear D gene. Trimming stripped 3 bases from V and 5 bases from J, with 7 bases between. CDR1 and CDR2 (germline): DFQATT, SNEGSKA (reference sequence). The CDR3 spans 11 residues. The CDR3, as DNA: TGCAGTGCTAGGGGCTGGACTGAAGCTTTCTTT. This encodes CSARGWTEAFF.

The chain joins TRBV12-3 or TRBV12-4 to TRBJ1-1; the D gene is possibly TRBD1 (6 bases). This CDR3 comprises 13 residues. V was cut by 3 bases and J by 4 bases, with 9 bases left in between. This chain's CDR3 is CASSLGGLTEAFF. CDR3 bases: TGTGCCAGCAGTTTGGGGGGGCTCACTGAAGCTTTCTTT.